The 25 T cell receptor beta chains presented below share a single source sample, sequenced in a study of cytomegalovirus exposure and HLA in healthy donors. Use of 60 Vbeta and 13 Jbeta primers characterized the PCR. Produced via immunoSEQ multiplex PCR; TCRdb's table is partial and in-frame only. The top ten clones hold 1.5% to 2% of a sample with under 300,000 clones, approximately 91% of them seen once. The sequenced material came from PBMCs. The source is a girl between 2 and 10 years old in good health and CMV-seronegative.

The chain recombines TRBV11-2 with TRBJ2-4, with a tentative D call TRBD1 (6 bases). Germline lookup yields CDR1 SGHAT and CDR2 FQNNGV. The CDR3 runs 12 residues. V was trimmed by 4 bases and J by 10 bases, leaving 11 bases between them. CDR3 sequence: CASSYSGEIQYF. CDR3 DNA sequence: TGTGCCAGCAGCTATTCAGGGGAGATTCAGTACTTC.

The chain links TRBV4-1 to TRBJ2-5; D perhaps matches TRBD2 (6 bases). The CDR3 sequence is 15 residues long. V was cut by 1 base and J by 2 bases, with 11 bases left in between. CDR1 and CDR2 from the germline V gene are MGHRA and YSYEKL. The CDR3 coding sequence is TGCGCCAGCAGCCAAGGGAGGGCGTTACAAGAGACCCAGTACTTC. Translating it yields CASSQGRALQETQYF.

The CDR3 DNA reads as TGTGCCAGCAGTTCCGGGCTTAGCGGGGGGCGCACAGATACGCAGTATTTT. Protein sequence: CASSSGLSGGRTDTQYF. V usage is TRBV7-3 and J usage is TRBJ2-3, with 10 bases identical to TRBD2. This CDR3 comprises 17 residues. V lost 6 bases and J lost 1; bases outside the gene matches: 10. Germline V gene data show CDR1 as SGHTA and CDR2 as FQGTGA.

The DNA for the CDR3 is TGTGCCAAGAGTACAGATACGCAGTATTTT. Translation: CAKSTDTQYF. The V call is TRBV2, the J call TRBJ2-3; D not resolved. Germline-derived CDR1 and CDR2 are SNHLY and FYNNEI. V dropped 10 bases and J dropped 3 bases, with 5 bases sitting between them. CDR3 size: 10 residues.

The chain carries TRBV29-1 and TRBJ2-2; weak D call: TRBD1 (5 bases). V lost 3 bases to trimming and J lost 2 bases, with 13 bases between them. This CDR3 is 15 amino acids long. CDR1 is SQVTM and CDR2 is ANQGSEA in the germline V gene. The CDR3 bases are TGCAGCGTTGATGGGGCAGACACTAACACCGGGGAGCTGTTTTTT. This codes for CSVDGADTNTGELFF.

The chain employs TRBV11-2 and TRBJ2-3; weak D call: TRBD2 (5 bases). Germline loops: CDR1 SGHAT, CDR2 FQNNGV. The CDR3 runs to 10 residues. V was pared by 9 bases and J by 6 bases, with 7 bases between. The CDR3 DNA follows: TGTGCCAGAAGAGGGGATACGCAGTATTTT. Protein product: CARRGDTQYF. The complete variable domain, with remaining parts taken from reference TRBV11-2 and TRBJ2-3, reads EAGVAQSPRYKIIEKRQSVAFWCNPISGHATLYWYQQILGQGPKLLIQFQNNGVVDDSQLPKDRFSAERLKGVDSTLKIQPAKLEDSAVYLCARRGDTQYFGPGTRLTVL.

This sequence joins TRBV13 and TRBJ2-7, with TRBD2 matching over 7 bases. The CDR3 is 14 residues long. Unmatched junction bases numbered 7, after V lost 6 bases and J lost 2 bases. Germline V CDR1 and CDR2: PRHDT, FYEKMQ (reference sequence). CDR3 in DNA: TGTGCCAGCAGGGACGGGAGGAGGGCCTACGAGCAGTACTTC. Translation: CASRDGRRAYEQYF.

The V call is TRBV2, the J call TRBJ1-1, with 10 bases lining up with TRBD1. The V segment lost 6 bases and the J segment 1 base; nucleotides outside the gene matches: 11. Germline-derived CDR1 and CDR2 are SNHLY and FYNNEI. CDR3 length: 17 amino acids. CDR3 sequence reads: CASRVSGTGAGNTEAFF. The CDR3 coding sequence is TGTGCCAGCAGGGTGAGCGGGACAGGGGCTGGGAACACTGAAGCTTTCTTT. Full variable domain (remainder filled in from reference TRBV2 and TRBJ1-1): EPEVTQTPSHQVTQMGQEVILRCVPISNHLYFYWYRQILGQKVEFLVSFYNNEISEKSEIFDDQFSVERPDGSNFTLKIRSTKLEDSAMYFCASRVSGTGAGNTEAFFGQGTRLTVV.

The V and J genes are TRBV7-6 and TRBJ2-3; weak D call: TRBD1 (6 bases). The CDR3 is 16 amino acids. The V gene lost 6 bases and the J gene lost 4 bases, with 20 bases spanning the gap. CDR1 and CDR2 from the germline V gene are SGHVS and FNYEAQ. The CDR3 loop is CASSSTTGRSPDTQYF. CDR3 DNA: TGTGCCAGCAGTTCAACCACAGGGAGAAGCCCAGATACGCAGTATTTT.

The chain recombines TRBV28 with TRBJ1-3; perhaps TRBD1 as D (6 bases). The CDR3 extends over 16 amino acids. The germline V gene has CDR1 MDHEN and CDR2 SYDVKM. With 5 bases removed from V and 4 bases from J, the gap between germline ends came to 18 bases. The CDR3 DNA is TGTGCCAGCAGTCTCAACAGGGCGGTCTTGGGAAACACCATATATTTT. It codes for CASSLNRAVLGNTIYF.

This clone appeared a few times. Compared with germline, one end of the junction differs, possibly owing to a read error. The chain combines TRBV6-5 with TRBJ2-7; TRBD1 aligns across 8 bases. The CDR3 contains 12 residues. Germline V gene data show CDR1 as MNHEY and CDR2 as SVGAGI. The CDR3 region has the DNA TGTGCCAGCAGCCAAGAGGACAGGGCCCTTACCTTC. Its protein is CASSQEDRALTF.

The genes are TRBV7-3 and TRBJ1-1, with 9 bases matching TRBD1. The CDR3 spans 14 residues. Germline V gene lookup returns CDR1 SGHTA and CDR2 FQGTGA. V gave up 6 bases and J gave up 5 bases; unmatched junction bases: 7. CDR3 in DNA: TGTGCCAGCAGTGAACAGGGGGCTGGGACTGAAGCTTTCTTT. Protein sequence: CASSEQGAGTEAFF.

The chain couples TRBV9 to TRBJ2-1; the D gene is possibly TRBD2 (7 bases). Trimming removed 3 bases at V and 5 bases at J, with 15 bases between. The CDR3 loop spans 15 amino acids. Germline CDR1 reads SGDLS; CDR2 reads YYNGEE. DNA of the CDR3: TGTGCCAGCAGCGCTGGGGGGGGCTATAACAATGAGCAGTTCTTC. Encoded protein: CASSAGGGYNNEQFF.

The rearrangement uses TRBV4-1 and TRBJ2-5, with 9 bases lining up with TRBD2. This CDR3 comprises 14 residues. Trimming removed 0 bases from V and 5 bases from J; junction bases left unmatched: 1. Germline lookup yields CDR1 MGHRA and CDR2 YSYEKL. CDR3 bases: TGCGCCAGCAGCCAAGAAACTAGCGGGGAGACCCAGTACTTC. Protein: CASSQETSGETQYF.

This chain links TRBV18 with TRBJ1-2, with 7 bases that match TRBD1. V lost 3 bases, J lost 4 bases, and 5 bases stayed unmatched. The germline CDR1 and CDR2 sequences are KGHSH and LQKENI. This CDR3 is 14 amino acids long. CDR3 loop: CASSPGTEAYGYTF. The CDR3 DNA sequence: TGTGCCAGCTCACCGGGGACAGAGGCCTATGGCTACACCTTC. Full variable domain (rest looked up from reference TRBV18 and TRBJ1-2): NAGVMQNPRHLVRRRGQEARLRCSPMKGHSHVYWYRQLPEEGLKFMVYLQKENIIDESGMPKERFSAEFPKEGPSILRIQQVVRGDSAAYFCASSPGTEAYGYTFGSGTRLTVV.

The chain has TRBV7-3 and TRBJ2-2, with a tentative D call TRBD1 (6 bases). Germline-derived CDR1 and CDR2 are SGHTA and FQGTGA. The CDR3 has 15 amino acids. V was shortened by 3 bases and J by 6 bases, with 14 bases between the two germline ends. As DNA, the CDR3 is TGTGCCAGCAGCTTGTTACACGGGACACCCGGGGAGCTGTTTTTT. Its protein is CASSLLHGTPGELFF. Variable domain in full (rest from reference TRBV7-3 and TRBJ2-2): GAGVSQTPSNKVTEKGKYVELRCDPISGHTALYWYRQSLGQGPEFLIYFQGTGAADDSGLPNDRFFAVRPEGSVSTLKIQRTERGDSAVYLCASSLLHGTPGELFFGEGSRLTVL.

The chain links TRBV6-6 to TRBJ1-2; perhaps TRBD1 as D (6 bases). Germline assignment: CDR1 MNHNY and CDR2 SVGAGI (reference sequence). The CDR3 covers 13 residues. The ends were cut back, 2 bases at V and 6 bases at J, with 10 bases in the middle. CDR3 in amino acids: CASSYIRQDGYTF. The CDR3 bases are TGTGCCAGCAGTTACATTAGACAGGATGGCTACACCTTC.

The V call is TRBV4-2, the J call TRBJ2-2; no clear D gene. Trimming took off 4 bases at V and 0 bases at J, with 3 bases between the two ends. The length of the CDR3 is 13 residues. Germline V gene sequence: CDR1 LGHNA, CDR2 YNFKEQ. Written as DNA, the CDR3 is TGTGCCAGCAGCCCAACGAACACCGGGGAGCTGTTTTTT. Protein sequence: CASSPTNTGELFF.

This chain connects TRBV30 to TRBJ1-5; D remains unclear. The CDR3 runs 14 residues. Germline V gives CDR1 GTSNPN, CDR2 SVGIG (reference sequence). With 0 bases removed from V and 0 bases from J, the gap between germline ends came to 6 bases. CDR3 region: CAWSVVYSNQPQHF. CDR3 sequence (DNA): TGTGCCTGGAGTGTGGTCTATAGCAATCAGCCCCAGCATTTT.

V and J are TRBV5-4 and TRBJ2-3; TRBD2 matches at 11 bases. With 5 bases clipped from V and 3 bases from J, the junction kept 5 bases outside the gene matches. The CDR3 runs to 15 residues. CDR1 SGHNT and CDR2 YYREEE come from the germline V gene (reference sequence). The CDR3 bases are TGTGCCAGCAGTCCTATAGCGGGAGGGACAGATACGCAGTATTTT. Translated: CASSPIAGGTDTQYF.

The chain carries TRBV20-1 and TRBJ2-1; no reliable D call. This CDR3 region has 10 residues. Looked up from germline, CDR1 is DFQATT and CDR2 is SNEGSKA (reference sequence). The germline V and J ends were trimmed by 3 bases and 6 bases, with 3 bases remaining between them. CDR3 DNA: TGCAGTGCTAGCCTCAATGAGCAGTTCTTC. Translating it yields CSASLNEQFF.

J is TRBJ2-1 and V is TRBV29-1; D might be TRBD2 (6 bases). Germline-derived CDR1 and CDR2 are SQVTM and ANQGSEA. Trimming pared 3 bases from V and 7 bases from J, leaving 13 bases between. The CDR3 totals 13 residues. CDR3 bases: TGCAGCGTTGAGACGGGAGAGGTGAATGAGCAGTTCTTC. The encoded protein is CSVETGEVNEQFF.

The CDR3 bases are TGTGCCAGTAGTATAGCTAGCGGGAGGGTAGAGACCCAGTACTTC. Its translation: CASSIASGRVETQYF. This chain connects TRBV19 to TRBJ2-5; 12 nucleotides line up with TRBD2. V lost 1 base and J lost 4; bases outside the gene matches: 1. Per germline, CDR1 LNHDA and CDR2 SQIVND (reference sequence). The CDR3 sequence is 15 residues long.

The chain is built from TRBV5-1 and TRBJ2-7, with 8 bases identical to TRBD2. Unmatched junction bases numbered 12, after V lost 4 bases and J lost 3 bases. This CDR3 contains 16 residues. The germline gives CDR1 SGHRS, CDR2 YFSETQ. The DNA for the CDR3 is TGCGCCAGCAGCCGGACGGGAGGGCCTAGCGGCTACGAGCAGTACTTC. This codes for CASSRTGGPSGYEQYF.

This chain joins TRBV6-6 and TRBJ2-7, with 8 bases matching TRBD1. Germline CDR1 and CDR2: MNHNY and SVGAGI (reference sequence). The CDR3 covers 13 residues. J gave up 5 bases and V 6 bases, and 6 bases lay outside the gene matches. The CDR3 protein is CASSTRTGNEQYF. Written as DNA, the CDR3 is TGTGCCAGCAGCACACGGACAGGGAACGAGCAGTACTTC.